This T cell receptor beta chain appears in the sequencing data of a study of blood T cell repertoires in COVID-19 (dated by TCRdb to the early 2020s). Regarding the complete study: Samples from collaborators originated in the United States, Italy and Spain and spanned both the acute and convalescent phases of COVID-19. The material from the prospective study consisted of cDNA or gDNA derived from T cells, B-cell-depleted T cells, or PBMCs. The dataset comprised deeply sampled blood TCRbeta repertoires from subjects exposed to, actively infected with, or recovered from COVID-19. The repertoires were made available in a free public database intended to serve as a resource for research on the immune response to SARS-CoV-2. The samples were drawn from the first 160 participants of the ongoing ImmuneRACE study and from 1,200 or so subjects provided by 6 global collaborators. Nearly every sample came with metadata listing a de-identified subject ID, COVID-19 status, age in years and sex. Where available, HLA class I and class II types were taken from metadata supplied by the sample provider and were not determined by assay-based typing. Broad study findings and their caveats: Clinical and demographic metadata were provided uncurated, with the amount varying by source and participant.

The collaborating institutions used their own protocols to collect whole blood in K2EDTA tubes. For TCRbeta analysis, collaborators shipped samples as frozen whole blood, isolated PBMCs, or DNA extracted from either of those sample types. From a lookup of the germline V gene, CDR1 and CDR2 are KGHSH and LQKENI. The CDR3 goes from the cysteine to the phenylalanine over 16 residues. Only CDR3 DNA remains: 48 bases, in frame from the first base. V is clipped by 2 bases and J by 3 bases, and the sequence between their germline boundaries is 14 bases long. Worth noting for this clone: Its antigen has not been determined. No much larger clonotype is one base removed from it; base qualities were not supplied.

TCRbeta CDR3 regions were amplified from genomic DNA by means of the immunoSEQ Assay, a bias-controlled multiplex PCR. As for how the authors treated the data: The number of nucleated cells in each sample was estimated from the amplification of reference gene primers within the assay. To quantify the absolute abundance of each unique TCRbeta CDR3 rearrangement, sequence reads were collapsed and filtered. Productive Simpson clonality was computed per sample as the square root of Simpson's diversity index over productive rearrangements. TCRdb re-hosts the immuneACCESS table, in-frame sequences only. Its copies lack some clones; in the studies checked, an unresolved V gene accounts for under half of them, and the cause for the rest is not known. The DNA gave D and trimming, while V, J and clone size come from that table. This sample is represented by fewer than 15,000 clones; around four fifths of them were singletons. Around 41% of the sample belongs to the ten largest clones.

The chain uses TRBV18 and TRBJ2-4, with the D gene not confidently named. The sequenced material came from peripheral blood. This TCR was recovered from a woman older than 75 with acute or convalescent COVID-19. The CDR3 is CASSPSRNSFKNIQYF. The bases read TGTGCCAGCTCACCATCCCGTAACAGTTTCAAAAACATTCAGTACTTC.